These T cell receptor beta chains were read from a single sample in a study of blood T cell repertoires in COVID-19. The protocol was immunoSEQ multiplex PCR, while the TCRdb copy is restricted to in-frame clones and leaves out a portion. The repertoire holds about 240,000 clones, with approximately 90% as singletons. Sequences were obtained from peripheral blood. These receptor sequences come from a man between 60 and 75 years old who had recovered from COVID-19. Each CDR3 is given with its conserved first and last residue. D genes are given only for firm matches. Size is stated for part of the rows, as once, few or many counts, or as a class when the clone is expanded.

size,J,D,V,DNA,CDR3
-,TRBJ1-1,-,TRBV6-2/TRBV6-3,TGTGCCAGCAGTTCCCAACAGGGATGGGCTTTCTTT,CASSSQQGWAFF
-,TRBJ2-2,TRBD1,TRBV7-9,TGTGCCAGCAGCTTAGCAGGGGGCCTAACCGGGGAGCTGTTTTTT,CASSLAGGLTGELFF
-,TRBJ1-2,-,TRBV3-1/TRBV3-2,TGTGCCAGCAGCCTTAATGTGAGACATAGCTATGGCTACACCTTC,CASSLNVRHSYGYTF
once,TRBJ1-1,TRBD1,TRBV5-1,TGCGCCAGCACCCAAGGGACAGGGGGCAACACTGAAGCTTTCTTT,CASTQGTGGNTEAFF
-,TRBJ2-7,-,TRBV18,TGTGCCAGCTCAAAAGCGGGTGGGGCCTACTACGAGCAGTACTTC,CASSKAGGAYYEQYF
-,TRBJ2-7,TRBD1,TRBV27,TGTGCCAGCAGTTTATCGGGCAGGGGGAACGAGCAGTACTTC,CASSLSGRGNEQYF
-,TRBJ2-7,-,TRBV6-1,TGTGCCAGCAGTGAACCGACAGGACTTTACCCCTACGAGCAGTACTTC,CASSEPTGLYPYEQYF
-,TRBJ1-2,TRBD1,TRBV6-1,TGTGCCAGCAGTGACTTCGCAGGGGGCGTCCACTATGGCTACACCTTC,CASSDFAGGVHYGYTF
-,TRBJ2-3,TRBD2,TRBV7-6,TGTGCCAGCAGCGAAATAGCGGGGATCGCAGATACGCAGTATTTT,CASSEIAGIADTQYF
-,TRBJ1-6,-,TRBV20-1,TGCAGTGCTAGTAGCCCCCGCTATAATTCACCCCTCCACTTT,CSASSPRYNSPLHF
-,TRBJ1-3,-,TRBV3-1/TRBV3-2,TGTGCCAGCAGCCAAGATAGGGGTCTCAGATCTGGAAACACCATATATTTT,CASSQDRGLRSGNTIYF
-,TRBJ2-5,-,TRBV5-6,TGTGCCAGCAGAAGACTAGTTTCCGAGACCCAGTACTTC,CASRRLVSETQYF
-,TRBJ1-1,-,TRBV18,TGTGCCAGCTCACCTGGCGCGGTATATACTGAAGCTTTCTTT,CASSPGAVYTEAFF
once,TRBJ2-2,-,TRBV24-1,TGTGCCACCATGAGGACCCAAGGTCGGCAGGGCCTGAACACCGGGGAGCTGTTTTTT,CATMRTQGRQGLNTGELFF
-,TRBJ1-3,-,TRBV10-3,TGTGCCATCAGTGTGTCCCACTCTGGAAACACCATATATTTT,CAISVSHSGNTIYF
-,TRBJ1-2,-,TRBV6-5,TGTGCCAGCAGTTACGACAGATACTATGGCTACACCTTC,CASSYDRYYGYTF
-,TRBJ1-1,-,TRBV6-5,TGTGCCAGCAGTTACGAGGGGGGGCCCGATGGTGAAGCTTTCTTT,CASSYEGGPDGEAFF
-,TRBJ1-4,TRBD1,TRBV19,TGTGCCAGTAGTCCCCGGGACAGGGGCGTCACTAATGAAAAACTGTTTTTT,CASSPRDRGVTNEKLFF
-,TRBJ2-3,TRBD2,TRBV30,TGTGCCTGGGATAGCGGGGGGGCGGCAGATACGCAGTATTTT,CAWDSGGAADTQYF
once,TRBJ1-3,-,TRBV5-1,TGCGCCAGCAGCCTCGGGCTCGGGGTCCTCGGTGGAAACACCATATATTTT,CASSLGLGVLGGNTIYF
-,TRBJ2-1,-,TRBV24-1,TGTGCCACCAGTGATTCAGGTGGGGGGGCGGCGGACAATGAGCAGTTCTTC,CATSDSGGGAADNEQFF
-,TRBJ2-6,TRBD2,TRBV7-7,TGTGCCAGCAGCTTGGGAGGGTCTGGGGCCAACGTCCTGACTTTC,CASSLGGSGANVLTF
-,TRBJ1-1,-,TRBV9,TGTGCCAGCAGCGTAGGGCAGGGCACTGAAGCTTTCTTT,CASSVGQGTEAFF
-,TRBJ2-2,-,TRBV11-3,TGTGCCAGCAGCTCTCGTGAGAAATCCGGGGAGCTGTTTTTT,CASSSREKSGELFF
-,TRBJ1-3,TRBD1,TRBV5-1,TGCGCCAGCAGCCTCGACAGGGTTGGTGGAAACACCATATATTTT,CASSLDRVGGNTIYF
-,TRBJ1-1,-,TRBV6-2/TRBV6-3,TGTGCCAGCAGTTACTGGGCCTCCACTGAAGCTTTCTTT,CASSYWASTEAFF
-,TRBJ1-5,-,TRBV28,TGTGCCAGCAGTCCGGGGGAATCTCAGCCCCAGCATTTT,CASSPGESQPQHF
few,TRBJ1-1,TRBD1,TRBV7-9,TGTGCCAGCAGCTTTACCGGGACAGGGTCGGGTGAAGCTTTCTTT,CASSFTGTGSGEAFF
-,TRBJ1-2,-,TRBV5-1,TGCGCCAGCAGCTTAGACAGATATGGTTACACCTTC,CASSLDRYGYTF
-,TRBJ2-2,-,TRBV7-7,TGTGCCAGCTCGGCGGGGACCACCGGGGAGCTGTTTTTT,CASSAGTTGELFF
-,TRBJ1-3,TRBD1,TRBV9,TGTGCCAGCAGCACTAGGGACAGGGTCAGCTCTGGAAACACCATATATTTT,CASSTRDRVSSGNTIYF
-,TRBJ1-1,-,TRBV6-1,TGTGCCAGCATGCGGGAGAACACTGAAGCTTTCTTT,CASMRENTEAFF
-,TRBJ2-3,-,TRBV27,TGTGCCAGCAAACCCCGACAGTTCCTTCCGGATACGCAGTATTTT,CASKPRQFLPDTQYF